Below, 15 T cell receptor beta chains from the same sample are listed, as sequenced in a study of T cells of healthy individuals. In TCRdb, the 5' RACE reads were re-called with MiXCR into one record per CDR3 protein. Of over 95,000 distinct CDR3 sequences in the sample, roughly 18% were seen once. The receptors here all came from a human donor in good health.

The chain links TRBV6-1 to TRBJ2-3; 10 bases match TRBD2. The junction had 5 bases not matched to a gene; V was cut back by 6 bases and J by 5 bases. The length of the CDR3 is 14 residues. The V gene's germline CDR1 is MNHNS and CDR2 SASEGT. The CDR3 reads CASRSGRAEDTQYF. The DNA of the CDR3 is TGTGCCAGCAGGAGCGGGAGGGCCGAAGATACGCAGTATTTT.

This chain's CDR3 is CASSLSTGTGYAEQYF. CDR3 DNA sequence: TGTGCCAGCAGCTTATCCACCGGGACAGGATACGCCGAGCAGTACTTC. V is TRBV11-3 and J is TRBJ2-7; 8 bases fit TRBD1. CDR3 length: 16 residues. The junction had 12 bases not matched to a gene; V was cut back by 2 bases and J by 6 bases. Germline values: CDR1 SGHNT, CDR2 YENEEA.

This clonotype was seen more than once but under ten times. CDR3 sequence reads: CASSLVAGGKETQYF. The CDR3, as DNA: TGTGCCAGCAGCTTAGTGGCAGGGGGAAAAGAGACCCAGTACTTC. The chain carries TRBV7-2 and TRBJ2-5; 7 nucleotides line up with TRBD1. V shed 1 base, J shed 3 bases, and the junction held 5 bases outside the gene matches. The germline gives CDR1 SGHTA, CDR2 FQGNSA. The CDR3 is 15 amino acids. Looking up the rest from reference TRBV7-2 and TRBJ2-5 gives the full variable domain: GAGVSQSPSNKVTEKGKDVELRCDPISGHTALYWYRQSLGQGLEFLIYFQGNSAPDKSGLPSDRFSAERTGGSVSTLTIQRTQQEDSAVYLCASSLVAGGKETQYFGPGTRLLVL.

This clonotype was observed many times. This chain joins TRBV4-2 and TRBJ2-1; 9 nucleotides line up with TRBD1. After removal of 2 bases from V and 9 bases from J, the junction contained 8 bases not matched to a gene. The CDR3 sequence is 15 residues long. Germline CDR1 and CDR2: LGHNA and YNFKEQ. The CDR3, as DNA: TGTGCCAGCAGCCAACCCTCACAGGGGGCGGTTGAGCAGTTCTTC. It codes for CASSQPSQGAVEQFF.

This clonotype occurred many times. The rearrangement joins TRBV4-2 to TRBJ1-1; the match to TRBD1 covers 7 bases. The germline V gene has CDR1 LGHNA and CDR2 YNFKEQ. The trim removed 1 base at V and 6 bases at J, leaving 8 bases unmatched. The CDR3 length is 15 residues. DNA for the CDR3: TGTGCCAGCAGCCAAGTTTCGACAGGGAGGGCTGAAGCTTTCTTT. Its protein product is CASSQVSTGRAEAFF.

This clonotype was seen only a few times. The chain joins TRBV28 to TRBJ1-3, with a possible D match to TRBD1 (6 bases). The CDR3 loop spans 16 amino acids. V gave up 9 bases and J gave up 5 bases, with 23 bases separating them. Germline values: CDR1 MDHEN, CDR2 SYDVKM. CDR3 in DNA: TGTGCCAGTTGGCCGGGACAAGGAGTCTGGAGAAACACCATATATTTT. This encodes CASWPGQGVWRNTIYF.

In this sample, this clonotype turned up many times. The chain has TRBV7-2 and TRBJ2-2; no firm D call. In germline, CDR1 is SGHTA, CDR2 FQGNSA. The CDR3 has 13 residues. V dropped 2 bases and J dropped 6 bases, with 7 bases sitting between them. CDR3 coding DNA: TGTGCCAGCAGCTTAAATCGGGCCGGGGAGCTGTTTTTT. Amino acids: CASSLNRAGELFF.

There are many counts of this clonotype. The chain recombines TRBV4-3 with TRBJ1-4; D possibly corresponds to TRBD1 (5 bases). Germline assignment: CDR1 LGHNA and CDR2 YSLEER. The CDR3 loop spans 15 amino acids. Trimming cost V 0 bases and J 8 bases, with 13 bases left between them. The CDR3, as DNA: TGCGCCAGCAGCCAAGATACAACCTCAGGGGAAAAACTGTTTTTT. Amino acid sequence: CASSQDTTSGEKLFF.

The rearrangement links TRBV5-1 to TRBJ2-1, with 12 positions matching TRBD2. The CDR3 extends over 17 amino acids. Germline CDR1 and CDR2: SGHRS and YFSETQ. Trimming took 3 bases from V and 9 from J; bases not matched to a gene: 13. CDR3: CASSSTMPGLAGGEQFF. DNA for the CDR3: TGCGCCAGCAGCTCTACGATGCCGGGACTAGCGGGCGGTGAGCAGTTCTTC.

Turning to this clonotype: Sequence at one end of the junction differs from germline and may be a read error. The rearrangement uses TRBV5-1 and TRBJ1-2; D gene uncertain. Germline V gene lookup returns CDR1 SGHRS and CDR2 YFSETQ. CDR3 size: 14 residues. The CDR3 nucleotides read TGCGCCAGCAGCTTGTCCGGGAATAACTATGGCCACACCTTC. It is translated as CASSLSGNNYGHTF.

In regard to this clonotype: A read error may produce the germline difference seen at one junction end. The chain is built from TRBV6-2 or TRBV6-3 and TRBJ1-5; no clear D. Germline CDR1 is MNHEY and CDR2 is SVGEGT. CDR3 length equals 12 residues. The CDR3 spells CASRYSHQPQHF. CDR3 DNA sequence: TGTGCCAGCAGATACTCCCATCAGCCCCAGCATTTT.

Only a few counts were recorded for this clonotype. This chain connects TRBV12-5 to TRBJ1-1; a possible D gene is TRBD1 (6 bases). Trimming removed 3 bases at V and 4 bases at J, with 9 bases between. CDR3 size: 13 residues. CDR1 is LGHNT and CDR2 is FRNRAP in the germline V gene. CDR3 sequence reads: CASGLEQGTEAFF. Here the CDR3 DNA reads TGTGCTAGTGGTTTAGAACAGGGCACTGAAGCTTTCTTT.

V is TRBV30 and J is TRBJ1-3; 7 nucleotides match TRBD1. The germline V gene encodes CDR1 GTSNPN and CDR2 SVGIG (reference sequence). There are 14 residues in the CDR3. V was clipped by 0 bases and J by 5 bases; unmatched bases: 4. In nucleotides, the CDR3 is TGTGCCTGGAGTGTGGACAGGAATAGAAACACCATATATTTT. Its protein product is CAWSVDRNRNTIYF.

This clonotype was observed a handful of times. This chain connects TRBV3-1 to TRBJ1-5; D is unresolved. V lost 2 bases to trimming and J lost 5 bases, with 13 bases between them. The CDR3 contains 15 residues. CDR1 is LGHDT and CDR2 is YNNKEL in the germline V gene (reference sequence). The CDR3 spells CASSQTRSGHQPQHF. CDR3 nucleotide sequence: TGTGCCAGCAGCCAAACGAGGAGTGGCCATCAGCCCCAGCATTTT.

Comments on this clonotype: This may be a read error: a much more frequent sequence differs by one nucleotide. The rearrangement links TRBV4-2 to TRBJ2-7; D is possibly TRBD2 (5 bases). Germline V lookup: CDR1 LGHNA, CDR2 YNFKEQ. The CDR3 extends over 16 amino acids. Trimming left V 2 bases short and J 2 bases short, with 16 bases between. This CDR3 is CASSQSGGSPAYEQYF. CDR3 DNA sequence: TGTGCCAGCAGCCAATCCGGCGGGTCGCCCGCCTACGAGCAGTACTTC.